This T cell receptor beta chain was obtained from a study of read filtering for tumor transcriptome and immune sequencing. Study in general: R-ISS stage counts were eight or nine for I, about 15 for II, about seven for III.

The library was built from 400 to 500 ng RNA with molecular barcoded adaptors for alpha/delta and beta/gamma chains. TCRdb processed the reads anew with MiXCR; each CDR3 protein has one entry. The sample carries approximately 50,000 distinct CDR3 sequences, around 20% recorded once. A note on this clonotype: This may be a read error, as it is one base from a much larger clone.

Source material: a population of CD138-negative cells sorted from bone marrow. This TCR came from a donor aged 40 or over with multiple myeloma.

The CDR3 protein is CASSSGTGGFRPQHF. The CDR3 region has the DNA TGTGCCAGCAGCTCCGGGACAGGGGGCTTTCGGCCCCAGCATTTT. V gene TRBV7-8 combines with J gene TRBJ1-5; 12 nucleotides align to TRBD1. Germline V gene sequence: CDR1 SGHVS, CDR2 FQNEAQ. Unmatched junction bases numbered 7, after V lost 4 bases and J lost 9 bases. This CDR3 has 15 amino acids.